Listed here are 8 T cell receptor beta chains from one sample, sequenced in a study of molecular identifiers for immune sequencing clone quantification. TCRdb itself ran the PCR reads through MiXCR, one entry per CDR3 protein. The sample includes approximately 500,000 distinct CDR3 sequences, around 23% seen only once; the top ten take around 0.79%. The sample taken for sequencing was naive CD8+ T cells from blood, with Jurkat cell RNA spiked in. The sample's subset: FACS-sorted CD8+CD4-CCR7+CD45RA+ naive T cells. These receptor sequences come from a human donor in good health. Some libraries in this study had Jurkat cell RNA spiked in.

This clonotype was detected many times. The gene calls are TRBV6-5 and TRBJ1-4, with TRBD1 matching 9 bases. The CDR3 totals 14 residues. V was clipped by 6 bases and J by 7 bases; unmatched bases: 6. Germline V CDR1 and CDR2: MNHEY, SVGAGI. The CDR3 DNA reads as TGTGCCAGCAGGATAGGACAGGGGCCTGAAAAACTGTTTTTT. It translates to CASRIGQGPEKLFF.

A word on this clonotype: A read error may be the cause here, since a much bigger clone is one base away. V is TRBV7-2 and J is TRBJ1-3; D gene uncertain. This CDR3 is built from 15 residues. Germline CDR1 is SGHTA and CDR2 is FQGNSA. DNA of the CDR3: TGTGTCAGCAGCCTCGACCGCAGCTCTGGAAACACCATATATTTT. This sequence encodes CVSSLDRSSGNTIYF.

On this clonotype: Given the absence of the conserved phenylalanine or tryptophan at the CDR3 end, a read error is likely. The CDR3 coding sequence is TGTGCCAGCAGTGTAATTGGTCACTCTGGGGTCAACGTCCTGACTTCC. It is translated as CASSVIGHSGVNVLTS. This sequence joins TRBV12-3 or TRBV12-4 and TRBJ2-6; D uncertain. This CDR3 has 16 residues.

This clonotype was seen a few times. The chain has TRBV7-9 and TRBJ2-7; maybe TRBD1 (9 bases). Germline lookup yields CDR1 SEHNR and CDR2 FQNEAQ (reference sequence). The CDR3 has 15 amino acids. Trimming stripped 7 bases from V and 5 bases from J, with 21 bases between. DNA for the CDR3: TGTGCCAGCACCCCCGGGGGGGACAGGGCCCACGAGCAGTACTTC. This codes for CASTPGGDRAHEQYF.

This clonotype was recorded many times. The CDR3 bases are TGTGCCAGCAGCTTTACAGAGGGGGCCAACGTCCTGACTTTC. It is translated as CASSFTEGANVLTF. The chain uses TRBV7-9 and TRBJ2-6; D remains ambiguous. V was cut by 3 bases and J by 4 bases, with 7 bases left in between. Germline values: CDR1 SEHNR, CDR2 FQNEAQ (reference sequence). The CDR3 contains 14 residues.

V is TRBV18 and J is TRBJ2-5; D possibly matches TRBD1 or TRBD2 (5 bases each). The germline V and J ends were trimmed by 3 bases and 0 bases, with 11 bases remaining between them. The CDR3 consists of 15 residues. The germline gives CDR1 KGHSH, CDR2 LQKENI. The CDR3 DNA reads TGTGCCAGCTCACCGGGGGTTGCCAACCAAGAGACCCAGTACTTC. It yields the protein CASSPGVANQETQYF.

This chain uses TRBV5-1 with TRBJ1-1; perhaps TRBD1 as D (5 bases). The germline gives CDR1 SGHRS, CDR2 YFSETQ. The V and J ends lost 7 bases and 4 bases respectively, with 14 bases between them. The CDR3 is 13 residues long. CDR3 region: CASLGGSGTEAFF. The CDR3, as DNA: TGCGCCAGCCTGGGGGGGTCGGGCACTGAAGCTTTCTTT.

The CDR3 is CASSQDRGLYSYEQYF. CDR3 nucleotide sequence: TGCGCCAGCAGCCAAGACAGGGGGCTATACTCCTACGAGCAGTACTTC. This chain joins TRBV4-3 and TRBJ2-7, with 8 bases identical to TRBD1. CDR1 and CDR2 (germline): LGHNA, YSLEER. Trimming removed 0 bases from V and 0 bases from J; junction bases left unmatched: 4. The CDR3 length is 16 residues.